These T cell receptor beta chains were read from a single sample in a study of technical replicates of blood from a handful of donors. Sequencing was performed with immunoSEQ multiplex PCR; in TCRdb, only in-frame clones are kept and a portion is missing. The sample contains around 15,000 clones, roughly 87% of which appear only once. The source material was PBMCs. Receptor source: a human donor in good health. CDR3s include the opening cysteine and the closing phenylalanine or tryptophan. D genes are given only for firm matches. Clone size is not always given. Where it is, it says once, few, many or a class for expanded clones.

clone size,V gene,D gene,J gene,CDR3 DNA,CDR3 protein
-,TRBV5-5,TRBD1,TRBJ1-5,TGTGCCAGCAGCTGGACAGGAGGTAATAGCAATCAGCCCCAGCATTTT,CASSWTGGNSNQPQHF
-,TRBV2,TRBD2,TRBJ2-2,TGTGCCAGCAGGGATTCTAGCGGGAGTACCGGGGAGCTGTTTTTT,CASRDSSGSTGELFF
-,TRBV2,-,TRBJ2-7,TGTGCCAGCAGTGAGGGGGAGGGACACTCCTACGAGCAGTACTTC,CASSEGEGHSYEQYF
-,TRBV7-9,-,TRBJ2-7,TGTGCCAGCAGCCCGCGGGACAGAACCTACGAGCAGTACTTC,CASSPRDRTYEQYF
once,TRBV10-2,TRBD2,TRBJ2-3,TGCGCCAGCAGTCTAGCGGGAGGTACAGATACGCAGTATTTT,CASSLAGGTDTQYF
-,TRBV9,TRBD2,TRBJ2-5,TGTGCCAGCAGTCAAGGGACTAGTAGGTTCCAAGAGACCCAGTACTTC,CASSQGTSRFQETQYF
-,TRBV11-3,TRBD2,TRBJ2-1,TGTGCCAGCAGCTTAGGGCTAGCGGGAGTTCTAGATGAGCAGTTCTTC,CASSLGLAGVLDEQFF
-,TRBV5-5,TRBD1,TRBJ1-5,TGTGCCAGCAGCGAGACAGGGGGCCGTAGTCAGCCCCAGCATTTT,CASSETGGRSQPQHF
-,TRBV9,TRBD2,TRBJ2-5,TGTGCCAGCAGCGTGGGACTAGCCGCAGAGACCCAGTACTTC,CASSVGLAAETQYF
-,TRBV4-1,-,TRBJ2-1,TGCGCCAGCAGCCAAAGTGATGGGACTGTCCTCGGAGAGCAGTTCTTC,CASSQSDGTVLGEQFF
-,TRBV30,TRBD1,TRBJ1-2,TGTGCCTGGACAAGGGGGCAGATCTATGGCTACACCTTC,CAWTRGQIYGYTF
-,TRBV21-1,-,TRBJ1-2,TGTGCCAGCAGCAAATCAGGGACACCTCCAAGGTATGGCTACACCTTC,CASSKSGTPPRYGYTF
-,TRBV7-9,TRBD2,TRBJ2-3,TGTGCCAGCAGCTTAGAAGCTAGCGGGAGGAAGGATACGCAGTATTTT,CASSLEASGRKDTQYF
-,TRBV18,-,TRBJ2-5,TGTGCCAGCTCACCATCCCTACTAGGCCAAGAGACCCAGTACTTC,CASSPSLLGQETQYF
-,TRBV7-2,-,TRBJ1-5,TGTGCCAGCAGCTTATCGCAGTCTAGCAATCAGCCCCAGCATTTT,CASSLSQSSNQPQHF
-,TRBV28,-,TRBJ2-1,TGTGCCAGCACCCGAGGAGGGAGAGGGTATGAGCAGTTCTTC,CASTRGGRGYEQFF
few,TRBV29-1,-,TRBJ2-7,TGCAGCGTAGGGGGACAAACCTACGAGCAGTACTTC,CSVGGQTYEQYF
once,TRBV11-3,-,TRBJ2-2,TGTGCCAGCAGCTTGGCAGGGAACACCGGGGAGCTGTTTTTT,CASSLAGNTGELFF
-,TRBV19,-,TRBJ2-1,TGTGCCAGTAGTATAGGCCGGCCATGGGGGGGCAGTACCTACAATGAGCAGTTCTTC,CASSIGRPWGGSTYNEQFF
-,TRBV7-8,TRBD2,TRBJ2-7,TGTGCCAGCAGCTTAGCTAGCGGGAGCCAGTACGAGCAGTACTTC,CASSLASGSQYEQYF
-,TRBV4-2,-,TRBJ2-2,TGTGCCAGCAGCCAAGATTTCCGGAACACCGGGGAGCTGTTTTTT,CASSQDFRNTGELFF
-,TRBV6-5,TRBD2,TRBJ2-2,TGTGCCAGCAGTAGGGGACTAGCGAGCACCGGGGAGCTGTTTTTT,CASSRGLASTGELFF
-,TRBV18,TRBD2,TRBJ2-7,TGTGCCAGCTCCGAACAGACTAGCGATGTCGACGAGCAGTACTTC,CASSEQTSDVDEQYF
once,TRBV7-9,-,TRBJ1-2,TGTGCCAGCAGCTTAGAGTTGACTGGCGGCTACACCTTC,CASSLELTGGYTF
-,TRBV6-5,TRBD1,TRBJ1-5,TGTGCCAGCAGGCCCGACAGGGGCGAACGGGGGCCCCAGCATTTT,CASRPDRGERGPQHF
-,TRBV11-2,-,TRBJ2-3,TGTGCCAGCAGCTTAAGCCTCTCAGATACGCAGTATTTT,CASSLSLSDTQYF
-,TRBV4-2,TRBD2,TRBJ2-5,TGTGCCAGCAGCCAACCTCAAACGGGGACTAGCAAAAAAGAGACCCAGTACTTC,CASSQPQTGTSKKETQYF
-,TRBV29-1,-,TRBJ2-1,TGCAGCGGCGGGATTACCAACAATGAGCAGTTCTTC,CSGGITNNEQFF
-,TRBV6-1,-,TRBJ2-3,TGTGCCAGCACTAATATCCCCGGAGATACGCAGTATTTT,CASTNIPGDTQYF
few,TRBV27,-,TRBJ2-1,TGTGCCAGCAGTTTACTCGGGTCTTACTACAATGAGCAGTTCTTC,CASSLLGSYYNEQFF
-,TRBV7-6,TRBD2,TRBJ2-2,TGTGCCAGCAGCTTAGAGATGGGCGGGAGGGCCTCCGGGGAGCTGTTTTTT,CASSLEMGGRASGELFF
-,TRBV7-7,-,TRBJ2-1,TGTGCCAGCAGCTTAGGTGGAGGGAGGAACTACAATGAGCAGTTCTTC,CASSLGGGRNYNEQFF
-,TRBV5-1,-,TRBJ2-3,TGCGCCAGCAGCCCAGACAGGTATACGCAGTATTTT,CASSPDRYTQYF
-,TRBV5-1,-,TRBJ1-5,TGCGCCAGCAGCTTGGAATCAGGGACTAGTCAGCCCCAGCATTTT,CASSLESGTSQPQHF
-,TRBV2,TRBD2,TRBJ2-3,TGTGCCAGCCTGACTAGCGGGAGGGCACGCACAGATACGCAGTATTTT,CASLTSGRARTDTQYF
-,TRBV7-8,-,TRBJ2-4,TGTGCCAGCAGCACCACCAAGGTCCGGGGCATTCAGTACTTC,CASSTTKVRGIQYF
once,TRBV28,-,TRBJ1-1,TGTGCCAGCAGTTTTACCCCCGGACTGGGCGGAGGGGAAGCTTTCTTT,CASSFTPGLGGGEAFF
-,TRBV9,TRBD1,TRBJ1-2,TGTGCCAGCAGCGTAGAGGGATATGACAGGGGAGGCTACACCTTC,CASSVEGYDRGGYTF
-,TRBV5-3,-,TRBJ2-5,TGTGCCAGAAGGATAGGGGAAGAGACCCAGTACTTC,CARRIGEETQYF
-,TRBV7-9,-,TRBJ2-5,TGTGCCAGCAGCTTCGGAGAGACCCAGTACTTC,CASSFGETQYF
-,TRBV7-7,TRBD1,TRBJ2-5,TGTGCCAGCAGCCTCGGGACAGGGATAAGCGTGGGGGCCCAGTACTTC,CASSLGTGISVGAQYF
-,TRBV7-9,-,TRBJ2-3,TGTGCCAGCAGCTTAGACTTATTGGAGTCAGATACGCAGTATTTT,CASSLDLLESDTQYF
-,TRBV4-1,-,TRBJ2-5,TGCGCCAGCAGCCAAGATATGGCAGGGGTGGGAGAGACCCAGTACTTC,CASSQDMAGVGETQYF
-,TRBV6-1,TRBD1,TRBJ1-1,TGTGCCAGCAAGGGCGACAGGGAGAACACTGAAGCTTTCTTT,CASKGDRENTEAFF
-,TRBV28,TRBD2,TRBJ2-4,TGTGCCAGCAGTTTGGGGGGGGAAATAGCCAAAAACATTCAGTACTTC,CASSLGGEIAKNIQYF
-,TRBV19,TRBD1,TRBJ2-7,TGTGCCAGTAGTATAGACAGGGGGACCTACGAGCAGTACTTC,CASSIDRGTYEQYF